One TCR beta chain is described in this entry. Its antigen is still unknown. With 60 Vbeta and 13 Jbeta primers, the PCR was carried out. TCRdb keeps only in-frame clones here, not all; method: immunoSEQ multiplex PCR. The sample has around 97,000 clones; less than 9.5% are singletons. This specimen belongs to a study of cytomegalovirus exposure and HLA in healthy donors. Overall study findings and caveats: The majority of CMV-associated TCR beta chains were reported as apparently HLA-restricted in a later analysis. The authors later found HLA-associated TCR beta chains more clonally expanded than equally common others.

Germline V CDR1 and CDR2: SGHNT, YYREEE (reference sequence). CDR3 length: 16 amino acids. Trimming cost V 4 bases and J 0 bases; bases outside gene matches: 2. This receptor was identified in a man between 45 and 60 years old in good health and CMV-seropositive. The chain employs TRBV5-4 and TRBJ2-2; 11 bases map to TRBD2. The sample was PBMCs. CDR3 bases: TGTGCCAGCAGCAAGGGACTAGCGGCGAACACCGGGGAGCTGTTTTTT. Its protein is CASSKGLAANTGELFF.